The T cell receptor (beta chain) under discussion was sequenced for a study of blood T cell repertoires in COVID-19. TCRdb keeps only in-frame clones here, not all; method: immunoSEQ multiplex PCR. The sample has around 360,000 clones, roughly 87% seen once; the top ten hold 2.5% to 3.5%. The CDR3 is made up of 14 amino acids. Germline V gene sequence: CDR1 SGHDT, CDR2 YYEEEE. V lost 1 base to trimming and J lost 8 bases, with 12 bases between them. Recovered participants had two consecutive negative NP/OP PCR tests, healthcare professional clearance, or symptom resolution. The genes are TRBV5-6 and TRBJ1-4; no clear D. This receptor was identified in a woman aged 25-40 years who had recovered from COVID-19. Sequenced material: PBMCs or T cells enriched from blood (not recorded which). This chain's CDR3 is CASSLKRLGEKLFF. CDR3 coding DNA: TGTGCCAGCAGCTTGAAGCGACTTGGGGAAAAACTGTTTTTT.